The 6 T cell receptor beta chains below were found in one sample sequenced in a study of blood T cell repertoires in COVID-19. Using immunoSEQ multiplex PCR, the repertoire was profiled, and TCRdb retains in-frame clones only, with some absent. Found here are roughly 330,000 clones, roughly 88% of them singletons; the top ten hold roughly 4%. Material for sequencing was peripheral blood. Receptor source: a woman aged 45-59 years with active or convalescent COVID-19.

CDR3 sequence (DNA): TGTGCCAGCAGCTACATAGCGGGAGAGTCCGAGCAGTACTTC. Its translation: CASSYIAGESEQYF. The chain links TRBV5-4 to TRBJ2-7; 9 bases map to TRBD2. In germline, CDR1 is SGHNT, CDR2 YYREEE (reference sequence). The CDR3 loop spans 14 amino acids. V shed 3 bases and J 6 bases; nucleotides not matched to a gene: 7. Filled out from reference TRBV5-4 and TRBJ2-7, the complete variable domain reads ETGVTQSPTHLIKTRGQQVTLRCSSQSGHNTVSWYQQALGQGPQFIFQYYREEENGRGNFPPRFSGLQFPNYSSELNVNALELDDSALYLCASSYIAGESEQYFGPGTRLTVT.

This chain uses TRBV28 with TRBJ1-4, with D hard to call. Trimming removed 3 bases from V and 14 bases from J, with 10 bases in between. Germline V gene data show CDR1 as MDHEN and CDR2 as SYDVKM. The CDR3 spans 11 residues. CDR3 sequence reads: CASSLRIWLFF. The CDR3 coding sequence is TGTGCCAGCAGTTTGAGGATTTGGCTGTTTTTT.

V and J are TRBV29-1 and TRBJ2-6, with D possibly TRBD1 on 6 matching bases. There are 14 residues in the CDR3. Germline V gives CDR1 SQVTM, CDR2 ANQGSEA. Deletions cut 6 bases from V and 0 bases from J, with 9 bases between. CDR3 amino acids: CSVSQGSGANVLTF. The CDR3, as DNA: TGCAGCGTCTCACAGGGCTCTGGGGCCAACGTCCTGACTTTC. Combining the CDR3 with reference TRBV29-1 and TRBJ2-6 gives the whole variable domain SAVISQKPSRDICQRGTSLTIQCQVDSQVTMMFWYRQQPGQSLTLIATANQGSEATYESGFVIDKFPISRPNLTFSTLTVSNMSPEDSSIYLCSVSQGSGANVLTFGAGSRLTVL.

V gene TRBV4-1 combines with J gene TRBJ2-5, with TRBD2 matching 14 bases. Per germline, CDR1 MGHRA and CDR2 YSYEKL. V gave up 4 bases and J gave up 3 bases; unmatched junction bases: 4. The CDR3 is 16 amino acids. The CDR3 DNA sequence: TGCGCCAGCAGCCGAGGGACTAGCGGGGGAGAAGAGACCCAGTACTTC. The encoded protein is CASSRGTSGGEETQYF.

V is TRBV18 and J is TRBJ2-5, with a tentative D call TRBD2 (5 bases). Trimming took 0 bases from V and 1 from J, leaving 6 bases between them. The germline CDR1 and CDR2 sequences are KGHSH and LQKENI. This CDR3 has 14 residues. The CDR3 DNA sequence: TGTGCCAGCTCACCACCTAGCGCCCAAGAGACCCAGTACTTC. Its translation is CASSPPSAQETQYF.

As DNA, the CDR3 is TGTGCCAGTAGGGGCGGCGGGTTCGTCTCCAAACGGACTGAAGCTTTCTTT. Its translation is CASRGGGFVSKRTEAFF. The J gene is TRBJ1-1, the V gene TRBV19; D call uncertain. V was cut by 6 bases and J by 5 bases, with 25 bases left in between. Germline lookup yields CDR1 LNHDA and CDR2 SQIVND (reference sequence). The CDR3 has 17 residues.